The clone carrying this T cell receptor beta chain occurred a few times. What it binds is unknown. The ends were cut back, 0 bases at V and 1 base at J, with 9 bases in the middle. Germline-derived CDR1 and CDR2 are LGHNA and YNFKEQ. CDR3 length: 15 residues. Combining a sample-barcoded 5' primer with a J-beta primer mix, a second PCR ran for about 6 to 12 cycles. From the 5' RACE reads, TCRdb called clonotypes with MiXCR, one entry per CDR3 protein. Of 1 million or so distinct CDR3 sequences listed, approximately 25% are singletons. This sample is part of a study of blood T cells in healthy people across ages. Regarding the study as a whole: A roughly linear age-dependent decrease characterized TCR beta diversity per million T cells.

These data were likewise used in another study, on T cells of mothers and their children. That study adds: Material was donated by three healthy Caucasian mothers and their six children. With the M1S primer of the second PCR, sample barcodes and 2-4 random nucleotides were added.

The sequencing input was blood. The chain combines TRBV4-2 with TRBJ1-2, with D hard to call. The receptor comes from a girl aged 2-15 years in good health. DNA for the CDR3: TGTGCCAGCAGCCAAGATCCCCAGGTTAACTATGGCTACACCTTC. Amino acid sequence: CASSQDPQVNYGYTF.